The clone carrying this T cell receptor beta chain was found many times. The antigen is undetermined. Read coverage stops 3 residues before the CDR3 terminus; the germline J gene supplies the remainder. The data originate from a study of T cell clonality in common variable immunodeficiency. Study findings and constraints: What drives increased CVID clonality needs T cell subpopulation sequencing. Compared with healthy controls, CVID subjects showed increased TCRbeta clonality, mostly in about a third.

The V and J ends lost 0 bases and 0 bases respectively, with 10 bases between them. The CDR3 is 16 amino acids. The germline V gene has CDR1 SGHVS and CDR2 FNYEAQ. Patients and controls were mostly of Caucasian heritage. Each donor provided roughly 5 to 8 ml of heparinized whole blood. Clones were read by immunoSEQ multiplex PCR, and TCRdb kept only the in-frame ones, dropping some. Listed for the sample are over 35,000 clones, none seen a single time. What was sequenced was peripheral blood mononuclear cells. This chain uses TRBV7-6 with TRBJ2-3; tentatively, D is TRBD2 (6 bases). The TCR comes from a person between 18 and 75 years old in good health. Partial CDR3 DNA: TGTGCCAGCAGCTTAGCGCCCGGGGGTAGCACAGATACG. This codes for CASSLAPGGSTDT. The whole CDR3 region reads CASSLAPGGSTDTQYF.